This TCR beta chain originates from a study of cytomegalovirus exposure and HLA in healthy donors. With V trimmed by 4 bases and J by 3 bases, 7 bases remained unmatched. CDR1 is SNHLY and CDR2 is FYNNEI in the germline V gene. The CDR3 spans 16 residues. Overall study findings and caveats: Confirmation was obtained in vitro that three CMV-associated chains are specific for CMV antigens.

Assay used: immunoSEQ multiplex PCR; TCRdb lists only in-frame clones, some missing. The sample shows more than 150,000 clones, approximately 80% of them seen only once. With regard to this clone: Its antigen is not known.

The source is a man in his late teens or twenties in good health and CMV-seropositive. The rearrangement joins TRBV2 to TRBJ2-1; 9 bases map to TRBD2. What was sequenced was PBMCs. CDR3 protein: CASSGPAGGFYNEQFF. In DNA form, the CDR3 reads TGTGCCAGCAGTGGCCCAGCGGGAGGATTCTACAATGAGCAGTTCTTC. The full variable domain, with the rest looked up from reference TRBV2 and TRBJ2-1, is EPEVTQTPSHQVTQMGQEVILRCVPISNHLYFYWYRQILGQKVEFLVSFYNNEISEKSEIFDDQFSVERPDGSNFTLKIRSTKLEDSAMYFCASSGPAGGFYNEQFFGPGTRLTVL.